The 23 T cell receptor beta chains given below trace back to one sample, sequenced in a study of blood T cell repertoires in COVID-19. Repertoires were generated with immunoSEQ multiplex PCR, while TCRdb's copy carries only in-frame clones and drops some. The sample shows under 200,000 clones, 75% to 95% of them seen only once. Material: peripheral blood. These receptors came from a man over 45 with acute or convalescent COVID-19.

The CDR3 DNA reads as TGTGCCTGCTCCTCTGGGGCCAACGTCCTGACTTTC. It codes for CACSSGANVLTF. The chain combines TRBV30 with TRBJ2-6; D unclear. Between the trimmed V and J ends, which lost 6 bases and 0 bases, there was a span of 3 bases. The CDR3 loop spans 12 amino acids. Germline V lookup: CDR1 GTSNPN, CDR2 SVGIG (reference sequence).

This clone was found once. This chain joins TRBV3-1 (or the pseudogene TRBV3-2) and TRBJ1-2; 7 bases are a match to TRBD1. This CDR3 is built from 14 residues. V was clipped by 4 bases and J by 6 bases; unmatched bases: 8. Germline V CDR1 and CDR2: LGHDT, YNNKEL (reference sequence). The CDR3 spells CASSRTGQINGYTF. Here the CDR3 DNA reads TGTGCCAGCAGCCGAACGGGACAGATCAATGGCTACACCTTC.

The rearrangement joins TRBV7-6 to TRBJ2-5; 9 bases line up with TRBD1. Germline values: CDR1 SGHVS, CDR2 FNYEAQ. The CDR3 loop spans 15 amino acids. V was clipped by 5 bases and J by 2 bases; unmatched bases: 6. The CDR3 here is CASSRIDRGQETQYF. The CDR3 DNA follows: TGTGCCAGCAGCCGAATTGACAGGGGGCAAGAGACCCAGTACTTC.

The rearrangement joins TRBV29-1 to TRBJ1-4; 7 bases map to TRBD1. The CDR3 loop spans 14 amino acids. V lost 7 bases, J lost 7 bases, and 12 bases stayed unmatched. The V gene's germline CDR1 is SQVTM and CDR2 ANQGSEA. In nucleotides, the CDR3 is TGCAGCGCAGGACAGGCTCCCTCTCCTGAAAAACTGTTTTTT. Translation gives CSAGQAPSPEKLFF.

The rearrangement uses TRBV11-2 and TRBJ1-2, with TRBD1 matching over 9 bases. Germline V CDR1 and CDR2: SGHAT, FQNNGV. Trimming cost V 3 bases and J 5 bases; bases outside gene matches: 4. The length of the CDR3 is 14 residues. Here the CDR3 DNA reads TGTGCCAGCAGCTTGGGACAGGGAACTTATGGCTACACCTTC. Amino acid sequence: CASSLGQGTYGYTF.

The chain is built from TRBV6-1 and TRBJ1-1, with 8 bases matching TRBD1. The CDR3 has 18 amino acids. Germline CDR1 reads MNHNS; CDR2 reads SASEGT. J was trimmed by 3 bases and V by 4 bases; bases with no gene match: 16. CDR3 in DNA: TGTGCCAGCAGTGTGGATTTGACAGGGGTTGGAGAAGACACTGAAGCTTTCTTT. The encoded protein is CASSVDLTGVGEDTEAFF.

The genes are TRBV29-1 and TRBJ1-2; TRBD1 is a possible D gene (5 bases). The CDR3 length is 14 residues. V gave up 4 bases and J gave up 8 bases, with 20 bases separating them. Per the germline V gene, CDR1 is SQVTM and CDR2 is ANQGSEA. CDR3 region: CSVVGARGNEGYTF. As DNA, the CDR3 is TGCAGCGTTGTGGGTGCTCGGGGGAACGAGGGCTACACCTTC.

V is TRBV6-1 and J is TRBJ2-3; TRBD2 aligns across 8 bases. Per germline, CDR1 MNHNS and CDR2 SASEGT. This CDR3 spans 16 amino acids. V gave up 2 bases and J gave up 1 base; unmatched junction bases: 5. This CDR3 reads CASSEWRRGGTDTQYF. The CDR3 DNA reads TGTGCCAGCAGTGAATGGAGGCGGGGGGGCACAGATACGCAGTATTTT.

The chain carries TRBV12-3 or TRBV12-4 and TRBJ1-2; tentatively, D is TRBD1 (5 bases). Deletions cut 6 bases from V and 3 bases from J, with 11 bases between. There are 13 residues in the CDR3. The CDR3 loop reads CASSVRGDYGYTF. CDR3 nucleotides: TGTGCCAGCAGCGTCCGGGGGGACTATGGCTACACCTTC.

V usage is TRBV27 and J usage is TRBJ2-7; 9 positions agree with TRBD2. The CDR3 spans 15 residues. V shed 5 bases, J shed 5 bases, and the junction held 10 bases outside the gene matches. Germline V gives CDR1 MNHEY, CDR2 SMNVEV (reference sequence). The CDR3 DNA reads TGTGCCAGCAGTGTCGCCGGGACTAGCTTCCACGAGCAGTACTTC. This gives the protein CASSVAGTSFHEQYF.

This sequence joins TRBV19 and TRBJ1-2, with 7 bases lining up with TRBD1. CDR1 is LNHDA and CDR2 is SQIVND in the germline V gene (reference sequence). This CDR3 is 15 amino acids long. The V segment lost 5 bases and the J segment 8 bases; nucleotides outside the gene matches: 14. Here the CDR3 DNA reads TGTGCCAGTAGTTCGAGACAGGGTCCCACCGAGGGCTACACCTTC. Protein sequence: CASSSRQGPTEGYTF.

V is TRBV29-1 and J is TRBJ2-3, with a weak D call TRBD2 (5 bases). The CDR3 is 14 residues long. CDR1 is SQVTM and CDR2 is ANQGSEA in the germline V gene. Trimming took 3 bases from V and 2 from J, leaving 12 bases between them. CDR3 region: CSVDGSHNTDTQYF. CDR3 DNA: TGCAGCGTTGATGGGAGCCACAACACAGATACGCAGTATTTT.

The CDR3 loop is CSVGAQKDQPQHF. The DNA of the CDR3 is TGCAGCGTAGGGGCCCAAAAAGATCAGCCCCAGCATTTT. The rearrangement joins TRBV29-1 to TRBJ1-5; maybe TRBD1 (5 bases). Trimming removed 6 bases at V and 5 bases at J, with 14 bases between. The CDR3 consists of 13 residues. Per germline, CDR1 SQVTM and CDR2 ANQGSEA.

The rearrangement links TRBV3-1 (or the pseudogene TRBV3-2) to TRBJ2-7, with 7 bases fitting TRBD1. The junction had 1 base not matched to a gene; V was cut back by 4 bases and J by 1 base. The CDR3 has 13 residues. Germline V CDR1 and CDR2: LGHDT, YNNKEL (reference sequence). The CDR3 DNA follows: TGTGCCAGCAGCCTACAGGGGTCCTACGAGCAGTACGTC. The encoded protein is CASSLQGSYEQYV.

The V and J genes are TRBV15 and TRBJ1-2, with TRBD1 matching over 9 bases. This CDR3 has 13 amino acids. The junction had 2 bases not matched to a gene; V was cut back by 2 bases and J by 7 bases. CDR1 and CDR2 from the germline V gene are LNHNV and YYDKDF (reference sequence). CDR3 sequence (DNA): TGTGCCACCAGCAGACGGGACAGGGTTGGCTACACCTTC. Its protein product is CATSRRDRVGYTF.

The rearrangement uses TRBV30 and TRBJ2-5; D is ambiguous. There are 13 residues in the CDR3. Deletions cut 0 bases from V and 2 bases from J, with 7 bases between. The V gene's germline CDR1 is GTSNPN and CDR2 SVGIG (reference sequence). In DNA form, the CDR3 reads TGTGCCTGGAGTGTAGTAGCACAAGAGACCCAGTACTTC. Its translation: CAWSVVAQETQYF.

The chain uses TRBV11-2 and TRBJ2-7, with TRBD2 identical over 13 bases. CDR1 and CDR2 from the germline V gene are SGHAT and FQNNGV. CDR3 length: 18 residues. The V and J ends lost 0 bases and 7 bases, in that order; junction bases with no gene match: 12. This CDR3 is CASSLDRALAGGPGEQYF. The CDR3 bases are TGTGCCAGCAGCTTAGATCGGGCACTAGCGGGAGGGCCCGGAGAGCAGTACTTC.

The chain links TRBV2 to TRBJ2-1; D uncertain. V lost 6 bases and J 4 bases, leaving 16 bases between the germline ends. The CDR3 contains 15 residues. Germline V gives CDR1 SNHLY, CDR2 FYNNEI. The CDR3 loop reads CASRVADITYNEQFF. The CDR3 DNA is TGTGCCAGCAGGGTAGCCGATATTACTTACAATGAGCAGTTCTTC.

Remarks on this clone: This CDR3 is also generated by other DNA sequences in the sample. The rearrangement links TRBV11-1 to TRBJ1-1; D gene ambiguous. V lost 3 bases, J lost 1 base, and 3 bases lay in between. The CDR3 has 12 residues. Germline V gene lookup returns CDR1 SGHAT and CDR2 FQDESV (reference sequence). The CDR3 region is CASSFRNTEAFF. The CDR3 region has the DNA TGTGCCAGCAGCTTCAGGAACACTGAAGCTTTCTTT.

This clone has just one count. V gene TRBV28 combines with J gene TRBJ1-2; 10 positions agree with TRBD1. The CDR3 consists of 14 residues. Germline V gene lookup returns CDR1 MDHEN and CDR2 SYDVKM. The V segment lost 4 bases and the J segment 3 bases; nucleotides outside the gene matches: 2. The DNA of the CDR3 is TGTGCCAGCAGTTCGACAGGGGGCGACTATGGCTACACCTTC. It yields the protein CASSSTGGDYGYTF.

CDR3 protein: CASSWTEGQEPSNEKLFF. The CDR3 DNA follows: TGTGCCAGCAGTTGGACAGAGGGACAGGAGCCGAGTAATGAAAAACTGTTTTTT. V is TRBV6-2 or TRBV6-3 and J is TRBJ1-4, with TRBD1 matching over 8 bases. The CDR3 contains 18 residues. Germline V lookup: CDR1 MNHEY, CDR2 SVGEGT. Unmatched junction bases numbered 14, after V lost 4 bases and J lost 4 bases.

The V gene is TRBV28, the J gene TRBJ1-6; 7 nucleotides match TRBD1. The CDR3 extends over 14 amino acids. Trimming took 10 bases from V and 5 from J; bases not matched to a gene: 8. CDR1 and CDR2 from the germline V gene are MDHEN and SYDVKM. The CDR3 bases are TGTGCCAACAGGGGAGCATCGAATAATTCACCCCTCCACTTT. This encodes CANRGASNNSPLHF.

V is TRBV19 and J is TRBJ1-6; D might be TRBD1 (5 bases). V was pared by 7 bases and J by 10 bases, with 17 bases between. CDR3 size: 14 residues. The germline CDR1 and CDR2 sequences are LNHDA and SQIVND (reference sequence). CDR3 coding DNA: TGTGCCAGTACCACCGGGAGGGGAGAATCACCCCTCCACTTT. It codes for CASTTGRGESPLHF.